Shown below are 21 T cell receptor beta chains from a single sample sequenced in a study of OX40 agonist ivuxolimab in advanced cancers. The protocol was immunoSEQ multiplex PCR, while the TCRdb copy is restricted to in-frame clones and leaves out a portion. This sample carries tens of thousands of clones, about 92% of them seen once, and the ten largest clones take roughly an eighth. The starting material was CD4+ or CD8+ T cells sorted from blood, obtained in a trial of the OX40 agonist ivuxolimab. The source is an adult with an advanced solid tumor such as melanoma, head and neck, liver or kidney cancer.

The chain is built from TRBV9 and TRBJ1-2, with a weak D call TRBD1 (5 bases). The V gene lost 0 bases and the J gene lost 4 bases, with 10 bases spanning the gap. CDR3 length equals 14 residues. Germline V gene sequence: CDR1 SGDLS, CDR2 YYNGEE. The CDR3 loop is CASSVVNQGYGYTF. CDR3 sequence (DNA): TGTGCCAGCAGCGTAGTTAACCAGGGCTATGGCTACACCTTC. The full variable domain, with the rest looked up from reference TRBV9 and TRBJ1-2, is DSGVTQTPKHLITATGQRVTLRCSPRSGDLSVYWYQQSLDQGLQFLIQYYNGEERAKGNILERFSAQQFPDLHSELNLSSLELGDSALYFCASSVVNQGYGYTFGSGTRLTVV.

For the CDR3, the DNA is TGTGCCAGCACCCCGGGGACAGGTGCTAATGAGCAGTTCTTC. Residues: CASTPGTGANEQFF. This rearrangement joins TRBV25-1 to TRBJ2-1; 8 bases line up with TRBD1. J was trimmed by 7 bases and V by 7 bases; bases with no gene match: 9. This CDR3 contains 14 residues. CDR1 is MGHDK, CDR2 SYGVNS, per germline.

This chain links TRBV30 with TRBJ1-5; TRBD1 agrees at 9 bases. J gave up 0 bases and V 5 bases, and 26 bases lay outside the gene matches. The CDR3 has 22 residues. The germline V gene has CDR1 GTSNPN and CDR2 SVGIG (reference sequence). The CDR3 spells CAWFPPLSPGQGANYSNQPQHF. The DNA for the CDR3 is TGTGCCTGGTTTCCACCCCTGTCTCCGGGACAGGGAGCTAACTATAGCAATCAGCCCCAGCATTTT.

The chain links TRBV4-1 to TRBJ2-7; tentative D call: TRBD2 (6 bases). CDR3 length equals 13 residues. V lost 0 bases and J lost 13, with 16 bases in between. The V gene's germline CDR1 is MGHRA and CDR2 YSYEKL. CDR3 protein: CASSQDWDSPGYF. The CDR3, as DNA: TGCGCCAGCAGCCAAGACTGGGACTCGCCCGGCTACTTC.

V gene TRBV7-3 combines with J gene TRBJ1-2; D might be TRBD1 (6 bases). Per the germline V gene, CDR1 is SGHTA and CDR2 is FQGTGA. This CDR3 contains 17 residues. Trimming removed 2 bases at V and 3 bases at J, with 19 bases between. The DNA for the CDR3 is TGTGCCAGCAGCTTACGCCCGGAACAGGGATTCGACTATGGCTACACCTTC. Amino acid sequence: CASSLRPEQGFDYGYTF. The variable domain in full, completed from reference TRBV7-3 and TRBJ1-2, reads GAGVSQTPSNKVTEKGKYVELRCDPISGHTALYWYRQSLGQGPEFLIYFQGTGAADDSGLPNDRFFAVRPEGSVSTLKIQRTERGDSAVYLCASSLRPEQGFDYGYTFGSGTRLTVV.

In its sample, this clone was seen a few times. This chain joins TRBV9 and TRBJ2-2; 9 bases are a match to TRBD2. CDR1 SGDLS and CDR2 YYNGEE come from the germline V gene. The CDR3 runs to 16 residues. V lost 5 bases and J lost 4; bases outside the gene matches: 9. The CDR3 sequence: CASSIGLAQGTGELFF. The CDR3 DNA follows: TGTGCCAGCAGTATCGGACTAGCGCAAGGCACCGGGGAGCTGTTTTTT.

The V gene is TRBV10-3, the J gene TRBJ2-7; either TRBD1 or TRBD2 may fit D (5 bases each). V gave up 1 base and J gave up 0 bases, with 13 bases separating them. Germline values: CDR1 ENHRY, CDR2 SYGVKD. CDR3 length: 16 residues. CDR3 region: CAISELSKGTSYEQYF. The CDR3 DNA follows: TGTGCCATCAGTGAGTTAAGTAAAGGGACCTCCTACGAGCAGTACTTC.

V and J are TRBV28 and TRBJ2-1, with D possibly matching TRBD1 (5 bases). V was shortened by 4 bases and J by 6 bases, with 7 bases between the two germline ends. The CDR3 loop spans 12 amino acids. Looked up from germline, CDR1 is MDHEN and CDR2 is SYDVKM. In nucleotides, the CDR3 is TGTGCCAGCAGTTCGACAGTCAATGAGCAGTTCTTC. Translated, it gives CASSSTVNEQFF.

The V and J genes are TRBV7-3 and TRBJ2-7; D might be TRBD2 (5 bases). Trimming removed 2 bases from V and 3 bases from J, with 14 bases in between. This CDR3 has 15 residues. Germline V gene lookup returns CDR1 SGHTA and CDR2 FQGTGA. CDR3 region: CASSLYQSSFYEQYF. CDR3 sequence (DNA): TGTGCCAGCAGCTTATACCAGTCTAGCTTCTACGAGCAGTACTTC.

The V call is TRBV5-1, the J call TRBJ2-7; D may correspond to TRBD1 or TRBD2 (6 bases each). The CDR3 contains 14 residues. Germline V gene lookup returns CDR1 SGHRS and CDR2 YFSETQ. The germline V and J ends were trimmed by 2 bases and 4 bases, with 13 bases remaining between them. CDR3 amino acids: CASSFTGARYEQYF. CDR3 in DNA: TGCGCCAGCAGCTTTACGGGGGCGCGGTACGAGCAGTACTTC.

This chain links TRBV2 with TRBJ2-1; 10 bases fit TRBD2. The V and J ends lost 7 bases and 9 bases, in that order; junction bases with no gene match: 12. This CDR3 contains 15 residues. Looked up from germline, CDR1 is SNHLY and CDR2 is FYNNEI. The CDR3 is CASTHSGRADGEQFF. In nucleotides, the CDR3 is TGTGCCAGCACCCACAGCGGGAGGGCCGATGGTGAGCAGTTCTTC.

J is TRBJ2-7 and V is TRBV19; 9 bases align to TRBD1. This CDR3 comprises 14 residues. The J segment lost 3 bases and the V segment lost 3 bases, leaving 3 bases of the junction unmatched. The germline gives CDR1 LNHDA, CDR2 SQIVND (reference sequence). The CDR3: CASSMGQGNYEQYF. As DNA, the CDR3 is TGTGCCAGTAGTATGGGACAGGGTAACTACGAGCAGTACTTC.

The chain couples TRBV28 to TRBJ1-5, with D uncertain. V shed 8 bases and J shed 0 bases, with 5 bases lying between them. This CDR3 has 12 residues. The germline gives CDR1 MDHEN, CDR2 SYDVKM. The CDR3 nucleotides are TGTGCCAGCCAAGATAGCAATCAGCCCCAGCATTTT. Residues: CASQDSNQPQHF.

The DNA of the CDR3 is TGTGCCAGCAGCTCGGGGCCCCACGAGCAGTACTTC. As protein: CASSSGPHEQYF. The chain has TRBV7-9 and TRBJ2-7; D possibly matches TRBD1 or TRBD2 (5 bases each). This CDR3 region has 12 residues. The V end was cut by 4 bases, the J end by 5 bases, with 9 bases between. The germline V gene has CDR1 SEHNR and CDR2 FQNEAQ (reference sequence).

V is TRBV6-1 and J is TRBJ2-7; 8 bases line up with TRBD2. From germline, CDR1 is MNHNS and CDR2 SASEGT. The CDR3 has 17 amino acids. Trimming took 1 base from V and 2 from J; bases not matched to a gene: 10. The CDR3 spells CASSEGPGGRSPYEQYF. CDR3 nucleotide sequence: TGTGCCAGCAGTGAAGGCCCCGGCGGGAGGAGCCCCTACGAGCAGTACTTC.

The chain recombines TRBV5-4 with TRBJ1-2; perhaps TRBD1 as D (5 bases). V was clipped by 2 bases and J by 4 bases, with 21 bases between them. This CDR3 contains 17 residues. Germline V gives CDR1 SGHNT, CDR2 YYREEE (reference sequence). This CDR3 is CASSFNPAGTMGYGYTF. The CDR3 coding sequence is TGTGCCAGCAGCTTTAACCCCGCCGGGACGATGGGCTATGGCTACACCTTC. Full variable domain (rest looked up from reference TRBV5-4 and TRBJ1-2): ETGVTQSPTHLIKTRGQQVTLRCSSQSGHNTVSWYQQALGQGPQFIFQYYREEENGRGNFPPRFSGLQFPNYSSELNVNALELDDSALYLCASSFNPAGTMGYGYTFGSGTRLTVV.

As concerns this clone: An end of the junction differs from the germline gene, which may be a read error. The chain recombines TRBV7-2 with TRBJ1-5, with 10 bases identical to TRBD1. The CDR3 has 19 residues. Germline values: CDR1 SGHTA, CDR2 FQGNSA. In nucleotides, the CDR3 is TGTGCCAGCAGCTTAAGCCCCCCACGACAGGGGGCGCAGAATCAGCCCAAGCATTTT. This encodes CASSLSPPRQGAQNQPKHF.

The V gene is TRBV7-8, the J gene TRBJ1-1; D is uncertain. The CDR3 totals 15 residues. From germline, CDR1 is SGHVS and CDR2 FQNEAQ. V dropped 1 base and J dropped 0 bases, with 9 bases sitting between them. The CDR3 DNA follows: TGTGCCAGCAGCTTAGGGGTAGCCATGAACACTGAAGCTTTCTTT. This encodes CASSLGVAMNTEAFF.

J is TRBJ2-1 and V is TRBV7-3; no firm D call. This CDR3 spans 16 amino acids. Between the trimmed V and J ends, which lost 5 bases and 0 bases, there was a span of 14 bases. CDR1 is SGHTA and CDR2 is FQGTGA in the germline V gene. The CDR3 nucleotides read TGTGCCAGCAGCCCCCTGGCGTCTAGCTCCTACAATGAGCAGTTCTTC. Its protein product is CASSPLASSSYNEQFF.

V gene TRBV27 combines with J gene TRBJ2-2; TRBD1 is a possible D gene (5 bases). The germline V gene encodes CDR1 MNHEY and CDR2 SMNVEV (reference sequence). Trimming took 3 bases from V and 3 from J, leaving 11 bases between them. There are 15 residues in the CDR3. CDR3 region: CASSFRTSDTGELFF. CDR3 DNA: TGTGCCAGCAGTTTTAGGACATCGGACACCGGGGAGCTGTTTTTT.

This clone was seen once. V gene TRBV4-3 combines with J gene TRBJ2-3, with TRBD2 matching over 9 bases. Germline V lookup: CDR1 LGHNA, CDR2 YSLEER. The CDR3 consists of 18 residues. V shed 0 bases and J 2 bases; nucleotides not matched to a gene: 9. The CDR3 protein is CASSQDRRLAGNTDTQYF. The CDR3 DNA reads as TGCGCCAGCAGCCAAGATCGCCGTCTAGCGGGGAACACAGATACGCAGTATTTT.